This TCR beta chain came from a study of identical twins. General study results and limits: Weaker excess twin sharing was observed in beta out-of-frame sequences.

Donors were all healthy Caucasians. There are many counts of this clonotype. Its cognate antigen is unknown. This CDR3 region has 14 residues. V lost 8 bases to trimming and J lost 7 bases, with 21 bases between them. Germline CDR1 reads DFQATT; CDR2 reads SNEGSKA (reference sequence). Template switching added a universal primer binding site, and final cDNA carried unique molecular identifiers. TCRdb called the 5' RACE reads again in MiXCR, with one record for every CDR3 protein. The sample consists of 600,000 to 800,000 distinct CDR3 sequences, about 20% of them appearing once. These same data were also listed under a study on T cells expressing NK-cell markers.

The TCR sequence derives from a woman aged 18-30 years in good health. The specimen was PBMCs. V is TRBV20-1 and J is TRBJ2-1, with D perhaps TRBD2 (5 bases). CDR3 nucleotide sequence: TGCAGTTTAGCGACGAGTATTCGGGGAAATGAGCAGTTCTTC. Translated, it gives CSLATSIRGNEQFF.